Detailed here is one TCR beta chain. Roughly 0.45 to 1 ug RNA was reverse transcribed with random hexamers. Each CDR3 protein is one row after TCRdb ran MiXCR on the immunoSEQ multiplex PCR reads. The data contain approximately 170,000 distinct CDR3 sequences, 85% to 95% of them seen just once; the ten biggest clones take up just over 0.13%. The sample belongs to a study of CD8 T cells in Susac syndrome. This clonotype was obtained from a human donor in good health. The specimen sequenced was CD4+ T cells from PBMCs.

The CDR3 sequence is CSAGTPNQPQHF. The CDR3 DNA reads as TGCAGCGCAGGGACCCCTAATCAGCCCCAGCATTTT. The V and J genes are TRBV29-1 and TRBJ1-5; perhaps TRBD1 as D (5 bases). The germline V gene encodes CDR1 SQVTM and CDR2 ANQGSEA. The length of the CDR3 is 12 residues. V was shortened by 7 bases and J by 4 bases, with 11 bases between the two germline ends.